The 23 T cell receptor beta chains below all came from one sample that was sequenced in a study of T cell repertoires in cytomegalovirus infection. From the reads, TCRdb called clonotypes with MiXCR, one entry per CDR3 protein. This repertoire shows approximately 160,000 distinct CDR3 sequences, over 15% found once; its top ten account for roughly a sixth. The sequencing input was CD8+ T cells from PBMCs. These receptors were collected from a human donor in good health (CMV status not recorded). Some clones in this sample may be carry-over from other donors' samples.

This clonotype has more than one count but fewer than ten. This CDR3 reads CASSPSGRTDTQYF. DNA of the CDR3: TGTGCCAGCAGCCCCAGCGGCCGCACAGATACGCAGTATTTT. The chain recombines TRBV7-6 with TRBJ2-3; possibly TRBD2 for D (5 bases). The V gene's germline CDR1 is SGHVS and CDR2 FNYEAQ. CDR3 length: 14 amino acids. V was shortened by 5 bases and J by 1 base, with 10 bases between the two germline ends. Full variable domain (remainder filled in from reference TRBV7-6 and TRBJ2-3): GAGVSQSPRYKVTKRGQDVALRCDPISGHVSLYWYRQALGQGPEFLTYFNYEAQQDKSGLPNDRFSAERPEGSISTLTIQRTEQRDSAMYRCASSPSGRTDTQYFGPGTRLTVL.

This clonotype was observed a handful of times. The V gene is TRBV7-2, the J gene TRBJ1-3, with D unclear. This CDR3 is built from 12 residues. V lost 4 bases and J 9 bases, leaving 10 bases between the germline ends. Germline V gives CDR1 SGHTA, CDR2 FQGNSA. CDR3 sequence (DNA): TGTGCCAGCAGCTCTATTAAAAGCACCATATATTTT. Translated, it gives CASSSIKSTIYF.

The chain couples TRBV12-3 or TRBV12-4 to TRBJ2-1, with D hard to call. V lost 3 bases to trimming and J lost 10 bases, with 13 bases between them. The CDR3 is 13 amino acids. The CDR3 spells CASSFGLASEQFF. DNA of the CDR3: TGTGCCAGCAGTTTTGGGTTAGCTTCCGAGCAGTTCTTC.

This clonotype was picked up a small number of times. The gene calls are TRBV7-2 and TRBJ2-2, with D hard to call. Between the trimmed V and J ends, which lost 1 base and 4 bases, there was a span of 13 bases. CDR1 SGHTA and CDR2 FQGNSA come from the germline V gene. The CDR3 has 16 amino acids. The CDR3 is CASSLVGQRRTGELFF. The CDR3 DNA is TGTGCCAGCAGCTTAGTTGGCCAGCGACGCACCGGGGAGCTGTTTTTT.

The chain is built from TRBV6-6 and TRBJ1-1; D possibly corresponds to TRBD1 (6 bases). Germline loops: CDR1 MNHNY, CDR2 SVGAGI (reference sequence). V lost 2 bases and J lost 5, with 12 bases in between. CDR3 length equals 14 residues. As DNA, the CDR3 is TGTGCCAGCAGTTACCGGGGGCTAGGTACTGAAGCTTTCTTT. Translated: CASSYRGLGTEAFF.

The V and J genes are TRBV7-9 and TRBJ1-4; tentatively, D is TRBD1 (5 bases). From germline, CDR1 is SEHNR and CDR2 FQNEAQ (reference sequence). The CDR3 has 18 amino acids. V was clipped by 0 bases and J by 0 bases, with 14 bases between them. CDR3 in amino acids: CASSLAAGLIATNEKLFF. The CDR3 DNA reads TGTGCCAGCAGCTTAGCGGCGGGGCTCATCGCAACTAATGAAAAACTGTTTTTT.

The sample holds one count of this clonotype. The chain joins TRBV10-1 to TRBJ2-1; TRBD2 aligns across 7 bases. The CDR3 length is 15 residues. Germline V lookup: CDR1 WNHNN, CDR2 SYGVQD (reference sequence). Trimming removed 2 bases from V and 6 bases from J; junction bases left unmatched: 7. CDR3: CASSEGLADLNEQFF. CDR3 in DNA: TGCGCCAGCAGTGAGGGGCTAGCGGACCTCAATGAGCAGTTCTTC.

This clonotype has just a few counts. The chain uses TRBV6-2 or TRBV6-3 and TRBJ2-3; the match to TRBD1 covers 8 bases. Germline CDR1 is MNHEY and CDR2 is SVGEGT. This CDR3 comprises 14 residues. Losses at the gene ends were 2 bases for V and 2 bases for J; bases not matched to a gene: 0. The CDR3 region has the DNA TGTGCCAGCAGTTACCAGGGGGCCACAGATACGCAGTATTTT. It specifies CASSYQGATDTQYF.

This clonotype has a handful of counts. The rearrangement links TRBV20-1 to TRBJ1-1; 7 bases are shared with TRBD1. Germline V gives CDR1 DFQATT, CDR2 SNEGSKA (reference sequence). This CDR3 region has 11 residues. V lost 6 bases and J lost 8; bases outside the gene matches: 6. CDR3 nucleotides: TGCAGTGCACCACAGGGGAAAGAAGCTTTCTTT. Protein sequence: CSAPQGKEAFF.

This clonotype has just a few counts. For the CDR3, the DNA is TGTGCCAGTAGTATAGTTGGGGGAGAGGGAACTGAAGCTTTCTTT. Its protein is CASSIVGGEGTEAFF. This rearrangement joins TRBV19 to TRBJ1-1, with a weak D call TRBD1 (5 bases). Germline V CDR1 and CDR2: LNHDA, SQIVND (reference sequence). Trimming took off 1 base at V and 5 bases at J, with 14 bases between the two ends. The CDR3 runs 15 residues.

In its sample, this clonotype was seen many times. The CDR3 reads CASRTSDDSPLYGYTF. Here the CDR3 DNA reads TGTGCCAGCAGGACTTCGGACGATTCCCCTCTCTATGGCTACACCTTC. The chain has TRBV6-1 and TRBJ1-2; D remains ambiguous. CDR3 length: 16 residues. The V and J ends lost 6 bases and 4 bases respectively, with 21 bases between them. Germline CDR1 reads MNHNS; CDR2 reads SASEGT.

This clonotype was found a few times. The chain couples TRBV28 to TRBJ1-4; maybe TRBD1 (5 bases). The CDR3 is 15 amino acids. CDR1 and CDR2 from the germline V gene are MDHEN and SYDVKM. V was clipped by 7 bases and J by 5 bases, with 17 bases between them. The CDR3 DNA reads TGTGCCAGCACCCCGGGGGGAGGGCCAAATGAAAAACTGTTTTTT. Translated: CASTPGGGPNEKLFF. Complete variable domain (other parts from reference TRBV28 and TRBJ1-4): DVKVTQSSRYLVKRTGEKVFLECVQDMDHENMFWYRQDPGLGLRLIYFSYDVKMKEKGDIPEGYSVSREKKERFSLILESASTNQTSMYLCASTPGGGPNEKLFFGSGTQLSVL.

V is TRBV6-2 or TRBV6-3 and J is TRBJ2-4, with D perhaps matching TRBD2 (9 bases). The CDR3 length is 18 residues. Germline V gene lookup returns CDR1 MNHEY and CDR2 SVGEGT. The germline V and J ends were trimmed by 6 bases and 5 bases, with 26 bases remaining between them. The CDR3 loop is CASRPGGAGGAGENIQYF. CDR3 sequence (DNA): TGTGCCAGCAGGCCAGGGGGCGCGGGGGGGGCCGGCGAAAACATTCAGTACTTC.

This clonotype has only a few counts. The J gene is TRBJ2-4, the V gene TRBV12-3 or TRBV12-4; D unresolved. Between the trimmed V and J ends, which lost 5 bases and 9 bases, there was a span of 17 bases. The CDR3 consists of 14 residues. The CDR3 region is CASSPTRLGIIQYF. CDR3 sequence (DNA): TGTGCCAGCAGTCCAACGCGGCTAGGGATCATTCAGTACTTC.

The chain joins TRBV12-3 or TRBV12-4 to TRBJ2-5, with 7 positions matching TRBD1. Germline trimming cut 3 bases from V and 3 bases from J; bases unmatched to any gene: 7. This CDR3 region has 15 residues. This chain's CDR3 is CASSLTRQGKETQYF. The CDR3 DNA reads TGTGCCAGCAGTTTGACCCGACAGGGAAAAGAGACCCAGTACTTC.

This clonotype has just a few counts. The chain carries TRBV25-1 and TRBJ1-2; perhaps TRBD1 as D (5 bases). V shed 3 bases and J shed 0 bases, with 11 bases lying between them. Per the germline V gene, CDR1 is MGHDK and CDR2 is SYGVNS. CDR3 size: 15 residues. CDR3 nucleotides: TGTGCCAGCAGTGACTCAGACAGTTCTAACTATGGCTACACCTTC. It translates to CASSDSDSSNYGYTF.

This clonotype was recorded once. CDR3 coding DNA: TGTGCCAGCAGTCCGGGAGTTAAAGTCCAAAACATTCAGTACTTC. Its protein product is CASSPGVKVQNIQYF. The chain employs TRBV5-6 and TRBJ2-4, with D perhaps TRBD2 (6 bases). Trimming shortened V by 5 bases and J by 5 bases, and 17 bases separated the two germline ends. The CDR3 runs 15 residues. Germline V gives CDR1 SGHDT, CDR2 YYEEEE.

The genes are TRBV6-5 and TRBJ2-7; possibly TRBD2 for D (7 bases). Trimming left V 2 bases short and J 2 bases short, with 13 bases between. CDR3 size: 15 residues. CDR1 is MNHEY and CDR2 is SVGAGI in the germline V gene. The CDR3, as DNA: TGTGCCAGCAGTTACGAGGGGGGGGCCACCTACGAGCAGTACTTC. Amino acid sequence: CASSYEGGATYEQYF.

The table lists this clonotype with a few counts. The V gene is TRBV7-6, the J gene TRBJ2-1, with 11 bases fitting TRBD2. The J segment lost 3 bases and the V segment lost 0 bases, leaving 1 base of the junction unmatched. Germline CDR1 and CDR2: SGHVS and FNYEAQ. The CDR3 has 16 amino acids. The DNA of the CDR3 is TGTGCCAGCAGCTTAGCGCTAGCGGGGGGCTACAATGAGCAGTTCTTC. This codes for CASSLALAGGYNEQFF.

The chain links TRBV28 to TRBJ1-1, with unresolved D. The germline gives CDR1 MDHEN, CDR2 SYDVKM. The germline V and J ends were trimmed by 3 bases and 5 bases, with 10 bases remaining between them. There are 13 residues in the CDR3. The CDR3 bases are TGTGCCAGCAGTTTGGGCAGAATAACTGAAGCTTTCTTT. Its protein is CASSLGRITEAFF.

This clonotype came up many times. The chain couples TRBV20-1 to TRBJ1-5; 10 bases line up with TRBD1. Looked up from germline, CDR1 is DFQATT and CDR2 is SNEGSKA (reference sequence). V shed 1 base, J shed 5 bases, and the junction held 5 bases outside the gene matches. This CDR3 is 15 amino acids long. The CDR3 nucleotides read TGCAGTGCTAGAGGGGACAGGGGTGGTGATCAGCCCCAGCATTTT. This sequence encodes CSARGDRGGDQPQHF.

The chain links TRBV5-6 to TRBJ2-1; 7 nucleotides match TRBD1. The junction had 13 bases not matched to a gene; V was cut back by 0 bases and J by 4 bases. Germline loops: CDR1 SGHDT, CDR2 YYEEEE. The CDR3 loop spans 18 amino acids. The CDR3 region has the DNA TGTGCCAGCAGCTTGGATCTTAACCGGGACAGACTGTACAATGAGCAGTTCTTC. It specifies CASSLDLNRDRLYNEQFF.

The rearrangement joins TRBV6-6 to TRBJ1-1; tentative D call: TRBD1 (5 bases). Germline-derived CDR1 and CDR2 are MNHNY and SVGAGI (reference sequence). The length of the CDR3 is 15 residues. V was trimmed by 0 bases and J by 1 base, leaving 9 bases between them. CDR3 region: CASSYSGGANTEAFF. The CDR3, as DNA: TGTGCCAGCAGTTACTCGGGAGGGGCGAACACTGAAGCTTTCTTT.